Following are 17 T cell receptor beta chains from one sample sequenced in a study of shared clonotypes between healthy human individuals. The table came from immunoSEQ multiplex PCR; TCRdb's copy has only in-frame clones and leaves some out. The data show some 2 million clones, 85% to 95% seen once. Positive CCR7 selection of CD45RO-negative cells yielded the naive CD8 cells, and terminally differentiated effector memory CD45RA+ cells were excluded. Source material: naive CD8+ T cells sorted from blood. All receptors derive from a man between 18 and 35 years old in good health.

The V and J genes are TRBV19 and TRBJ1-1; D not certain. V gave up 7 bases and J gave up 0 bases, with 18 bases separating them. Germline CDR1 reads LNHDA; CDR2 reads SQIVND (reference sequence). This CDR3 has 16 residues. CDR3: CASTPREGTVNTEAFF. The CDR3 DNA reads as TGTGCCAGTACCCCTCGGGAGGGCACCGTGAACACTGAAGCTTTCTTT.

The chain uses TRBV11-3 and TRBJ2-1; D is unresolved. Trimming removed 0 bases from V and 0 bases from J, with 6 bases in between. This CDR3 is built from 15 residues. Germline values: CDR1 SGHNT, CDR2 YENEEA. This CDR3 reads CASSLDRSSYNEQFF. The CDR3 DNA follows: TGTGCCAGCAGCTTAGACCGGAGCTCCTACAATGAGCAGTTCTTC.

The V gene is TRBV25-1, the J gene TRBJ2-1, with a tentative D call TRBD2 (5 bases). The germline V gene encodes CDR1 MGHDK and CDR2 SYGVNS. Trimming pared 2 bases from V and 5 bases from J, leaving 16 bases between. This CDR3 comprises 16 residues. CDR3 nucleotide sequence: TGTGCCAGCAGTGAACCCACTACGGGGTATAACAATGAGCAGTTCTTC. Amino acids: CASSEPTTGYNNEQFF.

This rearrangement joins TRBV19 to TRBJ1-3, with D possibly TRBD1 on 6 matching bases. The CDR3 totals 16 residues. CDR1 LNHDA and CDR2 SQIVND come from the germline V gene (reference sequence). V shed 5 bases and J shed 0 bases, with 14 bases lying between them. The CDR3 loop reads CASSAPGHYSGNTIYF. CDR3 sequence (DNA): TGTGCCAGTAGTGCACCGGGACACTACTCTGGAAACACCATATATTTT.

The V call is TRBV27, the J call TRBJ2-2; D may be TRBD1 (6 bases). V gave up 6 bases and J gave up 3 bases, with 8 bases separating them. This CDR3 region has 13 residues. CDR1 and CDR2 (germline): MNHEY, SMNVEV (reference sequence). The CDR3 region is CASRTGYTGELFF. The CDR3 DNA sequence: TGTGCCAGCAGGACAGGATACACCGGGGAGCTGTTTTTT.

The CDR3 DNA is TGTGCCAGCAGCTTAGCGTGGGCAGGGAGAGGGGGGAATCAGCCCCAGCATTTT. Protein sequence: CASSLAWAGRGGNQPQHF. V is TRBV7-8 and J is TRBJ1-5; maybe TRBD1 (6 bases). The CDR3 loop spans 18 amino acids. Looked up from germline, CDR1 is SGHVS and CDR2 is FQNEAQ. V was cut by 0 bases and J by 4 bases, with 19 bases left in between.

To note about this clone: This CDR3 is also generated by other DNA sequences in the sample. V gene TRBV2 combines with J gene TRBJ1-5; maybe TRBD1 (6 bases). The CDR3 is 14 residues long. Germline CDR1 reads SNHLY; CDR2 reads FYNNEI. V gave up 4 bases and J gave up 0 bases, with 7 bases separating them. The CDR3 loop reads CASSAGDSNQPQHF. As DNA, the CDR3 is TGTGCCAGCAGTGCAGGGGATAGCAATCAGCCCCAGCATTTT.

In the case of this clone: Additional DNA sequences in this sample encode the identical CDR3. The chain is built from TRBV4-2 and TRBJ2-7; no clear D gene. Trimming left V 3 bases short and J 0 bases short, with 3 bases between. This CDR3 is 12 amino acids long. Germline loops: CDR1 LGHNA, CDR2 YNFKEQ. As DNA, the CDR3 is TGTGCCAGCAGCCAGGACTCCTACGAGCAGTACTTC. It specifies CASSQDSYEQYF.

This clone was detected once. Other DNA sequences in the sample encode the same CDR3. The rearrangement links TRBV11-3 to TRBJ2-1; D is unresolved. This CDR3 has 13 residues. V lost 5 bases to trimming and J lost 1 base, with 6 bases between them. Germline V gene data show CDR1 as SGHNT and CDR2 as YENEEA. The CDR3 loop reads CASSPSSYNEQFF. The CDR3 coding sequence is TGTGCCAGCAGCCCCAGTTCCTACAATGAGCAGTTCTTC. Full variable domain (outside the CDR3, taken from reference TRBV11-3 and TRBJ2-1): EAGVVQSPRYKIIEKKQPVAFWCNPISGHNTLYWYLQNLGQGPELLIRYENEEAVDDSQLPKDRFSAERLKGVDSTLKIQPAELGDSAVYLCASSPSSYNEQFFGPGTRLTVL.

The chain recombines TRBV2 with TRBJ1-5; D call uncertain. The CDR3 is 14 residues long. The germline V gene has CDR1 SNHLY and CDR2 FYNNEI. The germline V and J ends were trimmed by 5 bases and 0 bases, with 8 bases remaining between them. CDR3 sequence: CASSYRPSNQPQHF. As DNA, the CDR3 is TGTGCCAGCAGTTATAGACCTAGCAATCAGCCCCAGCATTTT.

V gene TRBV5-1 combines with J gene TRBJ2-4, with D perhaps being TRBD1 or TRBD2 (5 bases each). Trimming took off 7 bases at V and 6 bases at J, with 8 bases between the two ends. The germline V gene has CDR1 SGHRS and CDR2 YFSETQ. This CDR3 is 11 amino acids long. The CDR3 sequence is CASGTPNIQYF. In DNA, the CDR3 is TGCGCCAGCGGGACCCCAAACATTCAGTACTTC. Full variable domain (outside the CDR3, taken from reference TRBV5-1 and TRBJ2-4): KAGVTQTPRYLIKTRGQQVTLSCSPISGHRSVSWYQQTPGQGLQFLFEYFSETQRNKGNFPGRFSGRQFSNSRSEMNVSTLELGDSALYLCASGTPNIQYFGAGTRLSVL.

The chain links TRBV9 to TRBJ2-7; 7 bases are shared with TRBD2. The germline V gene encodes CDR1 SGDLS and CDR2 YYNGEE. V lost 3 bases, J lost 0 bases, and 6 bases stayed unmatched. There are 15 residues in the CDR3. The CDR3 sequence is CASSGPGDYSYEQYF. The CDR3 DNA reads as TGTGCCAGCAGCGGCCCGGGGGACTACTCCTACGAGCAGTACTTC.

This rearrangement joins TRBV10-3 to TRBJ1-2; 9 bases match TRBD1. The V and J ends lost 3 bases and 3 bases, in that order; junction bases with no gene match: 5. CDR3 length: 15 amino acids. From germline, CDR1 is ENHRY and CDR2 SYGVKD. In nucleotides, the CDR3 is TGTGCCATCAGTGACCTATGGACAGGGGACTATGGCTACACCTTC. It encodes CAISDLWTGDYGYTF.

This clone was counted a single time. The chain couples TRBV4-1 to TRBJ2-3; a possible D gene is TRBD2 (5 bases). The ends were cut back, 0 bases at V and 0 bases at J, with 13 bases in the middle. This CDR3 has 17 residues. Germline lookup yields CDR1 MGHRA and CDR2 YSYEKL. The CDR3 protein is CASSQDMLALSTDTQYF. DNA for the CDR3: TGCGCCAGCAGCCAAGACATGCTAGCCCTAAGCACAGATACGCAGTATTTT.

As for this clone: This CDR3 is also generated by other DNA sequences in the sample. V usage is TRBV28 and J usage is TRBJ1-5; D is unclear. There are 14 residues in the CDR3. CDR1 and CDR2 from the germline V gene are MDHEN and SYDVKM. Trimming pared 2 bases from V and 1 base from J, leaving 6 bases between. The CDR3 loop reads CASSLDGSNQPQHF. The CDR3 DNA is TGTGCCAGCAGTTTAGATGGCAGCAATCAGCCCCAGCATTTT. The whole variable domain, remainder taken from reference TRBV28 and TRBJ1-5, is DVKVTQSSRYLVKRTGEKVFLECVQDMDHENMFWYRQDPGLGLRLIYFSYDVKMKEKGDIPEGYSVSREKKERFSLILESASTNQTSMYLCASSLDGSNQPQHFGDGTRLSIL.

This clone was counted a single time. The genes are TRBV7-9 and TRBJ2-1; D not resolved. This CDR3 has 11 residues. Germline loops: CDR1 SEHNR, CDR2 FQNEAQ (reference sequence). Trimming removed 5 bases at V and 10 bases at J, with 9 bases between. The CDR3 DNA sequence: TGTGCCAGCAGCGTAGGTCGGGAGCAGTTCTTC. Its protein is CASSVGREQFF. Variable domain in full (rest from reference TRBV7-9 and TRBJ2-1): DTGVSQNPRHKITKRGQNVTFRCDPISEHNRLYWYRQTLGQGPEFLTYFQNEAQLEKSRLLSDRFSAERPKGSFSTLEIQRTEQGDSAMYLCASSVGREQFFGPGTRLTVL.

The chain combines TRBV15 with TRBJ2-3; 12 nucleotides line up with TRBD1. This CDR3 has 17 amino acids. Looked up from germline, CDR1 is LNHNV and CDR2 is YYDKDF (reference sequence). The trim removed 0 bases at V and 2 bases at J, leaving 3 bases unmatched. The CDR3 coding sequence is TGTGCCACCAGCAGAGAAGGGACAGGGGGCTTCACAGATACGCAGTATTTT. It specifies CATSREGTGGFTDTQYF.